The next 13 T cell receptor beta chains were all read from a single sample in a study of blood T cell repertoires in COVID-19. TCRdb keeps only in-frame clones here, not all; method: immunoSEQ multiplex PCR. The sample includes about 240,000 clones, about 80% of them seen just once. The sequenced material came from peripheral blood. The receptors originated from a woman of 80 years or more with acute or convalescent COVID-19.

The chain combines TRBV7-9 with TRBJ1-3; D perhaps matches TRBD1 (5 bases). The CDR3 is made up of 16 amino acids. Trimming left V 5 bases short and J 9 bases short, with 23 bases between. The germline CDR1 and CDR2 sequences are SEHNR and FQNEAQ (reference sequence). The CDR3 nucleotides read TGTGCCAGCAGCCCGATCATGGGGGGGACTGGTGGCACCATATATTTT. This gives the protein CASSPIMGGTGGTIYF.

V and J are TRBV29-1 and TRBJ2-1, with TRBD1 identical over 12 bases. The germline V gene encodes CDR1 SQVTM and CDR2 ANQGSEA. This CDR3 has 15 amino acids. Unmatched junction bases numbered 11, after V lost 5 bases and J lost 9 bases. The chain's CDR3 is CSVKGGQGAPGEQFF. The CDR3 nucleotides read TGCAGCGTTAAGGGGGGACAGGGGGCTCCGGGTGAGCAGTTCTTC.

The rearrangement uses TRBV28 and TRBJ2-7; 9 bases map to TRBD1. V dropped 5 bases and J dropped 7; count of bases not matched to a gene: 12. The germline V gene has CDR1 MDHEN and CDR2 SYDVKM. The CDR3 has 15 residues. The DNA of the CDR3 is TGTGCCAGCAGTCAGGGGGGACAGGGACGGGTGGAGCAGTACTTC. Translated: CASSQGGQGRVEQYF.

CDR3 protein: CASSVAPGGGSPLHF. CDR3 nucleotide sequence: TGTGCCAGCAGCGTAGCCCCCGGGGGGGGATCACCCCTCCACTTT. The chain recombines TRBV9 with TRBJ1-6, with D maybe TRBD1 (5 bases). CDR1 SGDLS and CDR2 YYNGEE come from the germline V gene. V was shortened by 0 bases and J by 10 bases, with 14 bases between the two germline ends. CDR3 length: 15 amino acids. Variable domain in full (rest from reference TRBV9 and TRBJ1-6): DSGVTQTPKHLITATGQRVTLRCSPRSGDLSVYWYQQSLDQGLQFLIQYYNGEERAKGNILERFSAQQFPDLHSELNLSSLELGDSALYFCASSVAPGGGSPLHFGNGTRLTVT.

The gene calls are TRBV4-2 and TRBJ2-2; a weak D match, TRBD1 (5 bases). Trimming pared 0 bases from V and 1 base from J, leaving 15 bases between. This CDR3 comprises 18 residues. Germline CDR1 is LGHNA and CDR2 is YNFKEQ. CDR3 bases: TGTGCCAGCAGCCAAGATGTGGAAGGGGTCCAGAACACCGGGGAGCTGTTTTTT. Its protein is CASSQDVEGVQNTGELFF.

The chain recombines TRBV19 with TRBJ1-4, with D possibly TRBD1 on 6 matching bases. Trimming took off 5 bases at V and 8 bases at J, with 12 bases between the two ends. This CDR3 region has 13 residues. The germline CDR1 and CDR2 sequences are LNHDA and SQIVND (reference sequence). The CDR3 loop reads CASSPGAREKLFF. CDR3 DNA sequence: TGTGCCAGTAGTCCAGGGGCTCGCGAAAAACTGTTTTTT.

This clone was seen a single time. The gene calls are TRBV6-2 or TRBV6-3 and TRBJ2-5; no definite D call. Trimming shortened V by 4 bases and J by 1 base, and 7 bases separated the two germline ends. Germline CDR1 MNHEY, CDR2 SVGEGT. CDR3 length: 13 amino acids. The CDR3 is CASSSPVQETQYF. The CDR3, as DNA: TGTGCCAGCAGTTCGCCAGTCCAAGAGACCCAGTACTTC.

This chain links TRBV18 with TRBJ2-3; 8 nucleotides agree with TRBD1. This CDR3 is 15 amino acids long. Germline CDR1 and CDR2: KGHSH and LQKENI. Germline trimming cut 8 bases from V and 1 base from J; bases unmatched to any gene: 8. The CDR3 sequence: CASRQDRVGTDTQYF. For the CDR3, the DNA is TGTGCCAGCCGTCAGGACAGGGTGGGCACAGATACGCAGTATTTT.

This chain joins TRBV4-1 and TRBJ1-6; TRBD1 agrees at 9 bases. This CDR3 has 18 residues. CDR1 and CDR2 (germline): MGHRA, YSYEKL. J was trimmed by 7 bases and V by 0 bases; bases with no gene match: 10. The CDR3 protein is CASSQEGTGRNRNSPLHF. The CDR3 DNA follows: TGCGCCAGCAGCCAAGAAGGGACAGGGAGGAACAGAAATTCACCCCTCCACTTT.

The V gene is TRBV7-3, the J gene TRBJ2-1; D may be TRBD2 (6 bases). Germline assignment: CDR1 SGHTA and CDR2 FQGTGA. This CDR3 has 15 amino acids. Between the trimmed V and J ends, which lost 5 bases and 4 bases, there was a span of 15 bases. The CDR3 here is CASSVRDSAYNEQFF. CDR3 nucleotides: TGTGCCAGCAGCGTCCGGGACTCCGCTTACAATGAGCAGTTCTTC.

The J gene is TRBJ2-7, the V gene TRBV28; 8 bases are shared with TRBD2. This CDR3 region has 16 residues. Unmatched junction bases numbered 12, after V lost 7 bases and J lost 1 base. Germline V gives CDR1 MDHEN, CDR2 SYDVKM. The chain's CDR3 is CASNQVPGGGSYEQYF. As DNA, the CDR3 is TGTGCCAGCAACCAAGTTCCGGGGGGGGGTTCCTACGAGCAGTACTTC.

This clone appeared a single time. This chain links TRBV3-1 (or the pseudogene TRBV3-2) with TRBJ1-5; D gene uncertain. In germline, CDR1 is LGHDT, CDR2 YNNKEL (reference sequence). The ends were cut back, 1 base at V and 6 bases at J, with 7 bases in the middle. The CDR3 spans 13 residues. The CDR3 DNA sequence: TGTGCCAGCAGCCAAGGAACGAGTCAGCCCCAGCATTTT. Its translation: CASSQGTSQPQHF.

A note on this clone: Other DNA sequences in this sample translate to the same CDR3. The chain recombines TRBV18 with TRBJ2-7, with D tentatively TRBD1 (6 bases). Looked up from germline, CDR1 is KGHSH and CDR2 is LQKENI. The CDR3 is 13 amino acids. Trimming cost V 2 bases and J 3 bases, with 8 bases left between them. In DNA, the CDR3 is TGTGCCAGCTCACCAACAGGGAGCTACGAGCAGTACTTC. Its protein is CASSPTGSYEQYF. The entire variable domain, with the rest obtained from reference TRBV18 and TRBJ2-7, is as follows: NAGVMQNPRHLVRRRGQEARLRCSPMKGHSHVYWYRQLPEEGLKFMVYLQKENIIDESGMPKERFSAEFPKEGPSILRIQQVVRGDSAAYFCASSPTGSYEQYFGPGTRLTVT.